These T cell receptor beta chains were read from a single sample in a study of tumor-infiltrating lymphocytes in primary liver carcinoma. MiXCR, run by TCRdb on the multiplex PCR reads, gives a single entry per CDR3 protein. The sample consists of fewer than 350,000 distinct CDR3 sequences, 50% to 70% of them appearing once. The sample consisted of peripheral blood. The receptor source for this set is a man aged 35 to 55 with primary liver carcinoma and hepatitis B virus infection. Each CDR3 is given with its conserved first and last residue.

V gene: TRBV12-3/TRBV12-4; CDR3 protein: CASSKERVTEAFF
V gene: TRBV29-1; CDR3 protein: CSVQGLAAYNEQFF
V gene: TRBV20-1; CDR3 protein: CSAPGVLECKNIQYF
V gene: TRBV4-2; CDR3 protein: CASSQESRGTGIYGYTF
V gene: TRBV12-3/TRBV12-4; CDR3 protein: CVSSSVLLGSTEAFF
V gene: TRBV12-3/TRBV12-4; CDR3 protein: CASFSGGATEAFF
V gene: TRBV7-8; CDR3 protein: CASSKDRIIEYTEAFF
V gene: TRBV29-1; CDR3 protein: CSAPGIGGDGYTF
V gene: TRBV4-1; CDR3 protein: CASSQGRLVGNFSYEQYF
V gene: TRBV20-1; CDR3 protein: CSASPGQGANTEVFF
V gene: TRBV5-6; CDR3 protein: CASSFWTAPYEHYF
V gene: TRBV5-4; CDR3 protein: CASSQDRSSYNEQFF
V gene: TRBV5-1; CDR3 protein: CASSPGTNTYEQYF
V gene: TRBV28; CDR3 protein: CASSVTARSGELFF
V gene: TRBV12-3/TRBV12-4; CDR3 protein: CASSLEGERPQHF
V gene: TRBV12-3/TRBV12-4; CDR3 protein: CTSSPTDTQYF
V gene: TRBV4-1; CDR3 protein: CASSQETRDSPDTQYF
V gene: TRBV4-2; CDR3 protein: CASSPGTRGSADTQYF
V gene: TRBV29-1; CDR3 protein: CSLTGAGNQETQYF
V gene: TRBV11-2; CDR3 protein: CASSLGGQSNQPQHF
V gene: TRBV5-4; CDR3 protein: CASTSDRVVTGANVLTF
V gene: TRBV28; CDR3 protein: CASSFPSGNYNEQFF
V gene: TRBV14; CDR3 protein: CANSLAPGGRTEAFF
V gene: TRBV7-8; CDR3 protein: CASSLERRWPAGFNEQFF
V gene: TRBV5-1; CDR3 protein: CASSTEVSNIHYF
V gene: TRBV6-1; CDR3 protein: CASSPRSGSSTDTQYF
V gene: TRBV7-8; CDR3 protein: CASSLDSTATGELFF
V gene: TRBV28; CDR3 protein: CASSYPQGRGIRTDTQYF
V gene: TRBV4-1; CDR3 protein: CASSRPYSGGEDEQYF
V gene: TRBV5-6; CDR3 protein: CASILGGTDTQYF
V gene: TRBV4-1; CDR3 protein: CASSQEAGDVYNEQFF
V gene: TRBV4-3; CDR3 protein: CTSSPTQGFSGYTF
V gene: TRBV29-1; CDR3 protein: CSVGSGGNQAQHF
V gene: TRBV10-3; CDR3 protein: CAISAGALETQYF
V gene: TRBV5-1; CDR3 protein: CASSLDRVRDEQYF
V gene: TRBV30; CDR3 protein: CAWRRGNQPQHF
V gene: TRBV29-1; CDR3 protein: CSITGGLLLDTEAFF
V gene: TRBV7-9; CDR3 protein: CASSLRGLGEKLFF
V gene: TRBV6-2/TRBV6-3; CDR3 protein: CASTKGRRGETQYF
V gene: TRBV25-1; CDR3 protein: CASSFLYNEQFF